Below are 9 T cell receptor beta chains sequenced from a single sample in a study of blood T cell repertoires in COVID-19. Sequencing used immunoSEQ multiplex PCR; TCRdb keeps in-frame clones, though not all of them. The sample carries about 190,000 clones, roughly 89% recorded once. What was sequenced was peripheral blood. These TCRs come from a young woman who had recovered from COVID-19.

The chain recombines TRBV6-2 or TRBV6-3 with TRBJ1-5, with D possibly being TRBD1 (5 bases). V was clipped by 4 bases and J by 0 bases, with 7 bases between them. This CDR3 is 14 amino acids long. Looked up from germline, CDR1 is MNHEY and CDR2 is SVGEGT. The CDR3 DNA sequence: TGTGCCAGCAGTTTGACAGATAGCAATCAGCCCCAGCATTTT. Translated, it gives CASSLTDSNQPQHF.

The V call is TRBV4-2, the J call TRBJ2-3; 7 bases map to TRBD1. Per the germline V gene, CDR1 is LGHNA and CDR2 is YNFKEQ. CDR3 size: 13 residues. V lost 5 bases and J lost 6; bases outside the gene matches: 5. CDR3 loop: CASSRGLDDTQYF. CDR3 DNA: TGTGCCAGCAGCAGGGGGCTTGACGATACGCAGTATTTT.

V usage is TRBV9 and J usage is TRBJ1-3, with D possibly matching TRBD1 (6 bases). CDR1 is SGDLS and CDR2 is YYNGEE in the germline V gene. The CDR3 spans 18 residues. V was trimmed by 4 bases and J by 4 bases, leaving 24 bases between them. Here the CDR3 reads CASSSRQANPLWGNTIYF. CDR3 bases: TGTGCCAGCAGCTCAAGACAGGCCAATCCACTCTGGGGAAACACCATATATTTT. Using reference TRBV9 and TRBJ1-3 for the parts outside the CDR3, the full variable domain is DSGVTQTPKHLITATGQRVTLRCSPRSGDLSVYWYQQSLDQGLQFLIQYYNGEERAKGNILERFSAQQFPDLHSELNLSSLELGDSALYFCASSSRQANPLWGNTIYFGEGSWLTVV.

This chain uses TRBV7-2 with TRBJ2-3; possibly TRBD2 for D (6 bases). V was cut by 6 bases and J by 0 bases, with 10 bases left in between. This CDR3 is built from 14 residues. Per germline, CDR1 SGHTA and CDR2 FQGNSA. CDR3 residues: CASRAGASTDTQYF. The CDR3 coding sequence is TGTGCCAGCAGAGCGGGCGCTAGCACAGATACGCAGTATTTT.

This clone was seen only a few times. The chain uses TRBV4-3 and TRBJ1-1, with 7 bases that match TRBD1. After removal of 1 base from V and 9 bases from J, the junction contained 2 bases not matched to a gene. CDR1 is LGHNA and CDR2 is YSLEER in the germline V gene. The CDR3 has 12 residues. The CDR3 DNA reads as TGCGCCAGCAGCCAAGCGGACAGGAAAGCTTTCTTT. This gives the protein CASSQADRKAFF.

The J gene is TRBJ1-2, the V gene TRBV7-8, with D tentatively TRBD1 (5 bases). V was clipped by 1 base and J by 4 bases, with 13 bases between them. This CDR3 region has 15 residues. Germline-derived CDR1 and CDR2 are SGHVS and FQNEAQ. The CDR3: CASSLEQDFGYGYTF. As DNA, the CDR3 is TGTGCCAGCAGCTTAGAACAGGATTTCGGCTATGGCTACACCTTC.

This chain uses TRBV24-1 with TRBJ2-2; 9 positions match TRBD1. V dropped 7 bases and J dropped 3; count of bases not matched to a gene: 5. CDR3 length equals 15 residues. Germline CDR1 is KGHDR and CDR2 is SFDVKD. CDR3 sequence reads: CATSPQGADTGELFF. CDR3 coding DNA: TGTGCCACCAGCCCACAGGGGGCGGACACCGGGGAGCTGTTTTTT.

Written as DNA, the CDR3 is TGCAGCGTTGATAGCGGCTACACCTTC. It encodes CSVDSGYTF. This sequence joins TRBV29-1 and TRBJ1-2; no definite D call. V lost 3 bases and J 8 bases, leaving 4 bases between the germline ends. This CDR3 has 9 amino acids. Germline-derived CDR1 and CDR2 are SQVTM and ANQGSEA.

This sequence joins TRBV11-2 and TRBJ1-1; no definite D call. V was clipped by 1 base and J by 4 bases, with 7 bases between them. This CDR3 has 13 amino acids. The germline gives CDR1 SGHAT, CDR2 FQNNGV. The CDR3 loop reads CASSLGVLTEAFF. The CDR3 region has the DNA TGTGCCAGCAGCTTAGGCGTCCTCACTGAAGCTTTCTTT.